This entry lists 24 T cell receptor beta chains sequenced from one sample in a study of T cell responses to AZD1222 COVID-19 vaccine. Generated by immunoSEQ multiplex PCR, the TCRdb table keeps only in-frame clones and is missing some. The table shows about 130,000 clones, with 88% occurring only once. Source: peripheral blood, taken on day 0 of AZD1222 vaccination. Every receptor here comes from an adult in good health.

V and J are TRBV6-5 and TRBJ2-7; 8 bases fit TRBD2. Unmatched junction bases numbered 11, after V lost 5 bases and J lost 5 bases. Germline CDR1 and CDR2: MNHEY and SVGAGI. The CDR3 is 15 amino acids. The chain's CDR3 is CASSPLREGPHEQYF. The CDR3 region has the DNA TGTGCCAGCAGTCCCCTCCGGGAGGGTCCCCACGAGCAGTACTTC.

The V and J genes are TRBV6-6 and TRBJ2-1; 8 nucleotides line up with TRBD2. Looked up from germline, CDR1 is MNHNY and CDR2 is SVGAGI (reference sequence). V lost 0 bases and J lost 4; bases outside the gene matches: 2. There are 15 residues in the CDR3. The DNA for the CDR3 is TGTGCCAGCAGTTACTCGACTAGCGAGTACAATGAGCAGTTCTTC. Protein: CASSYSTSEYNEQFF.

V gene TRBV13 combines with J gene TRBJ2-1, with TRBD2 identical over 8 bases. Germline loops: CDR1 PRHDT, CDR2 FYEKMQ (reference sequence). The V and J ends lost 0 bases and 4 bases, in that order; junction bases with no gene match: 11. CDR3 size: 18 residues. The CDR3 sequence: CASSLGLFGAGEYNEQFF. The CDR3 nucleotides are TGTGCCAGCAGCTTAGGCCTCTTCGGAGCGGGAGAGTACAATGAGCAGTTCTTC.

The V gene is TRBV5-1, the J gene TRBJ1-2; 9 bases match TRBD1. This CDR3 region has 15 residues. Unmatched junction bases numbered 6, after V lost 2 bases and J lost 4 bases. Germline loops: CDR1 SGHRS, CDR2 YFSETQ. CDR3 DNA: TGCGCCAGCAGCTTCAGCACAGGGGGCCTCTATGGCTACACCTTC. Its translation: CASSFSTGGLYGYTF. Variable domain in full (rest from reference TRBV5-1 and TRBJ1-2): KAGVTQTPRYLIKTRGQQVTLSCSPISGHRSVSWYQQTPGQGLQFLFEYFSETQRNKGNFPGRFSGRQFSNSRSEMNVSTLELGDSALYLCASSFSTGGLYGYTFGSGTRLTVV.

The chain has TRBV7-2 and TRBJ1-6; tentative D call: TRBD1 (5 bases). This CDR3 spans 14 amino acids. Trimming removed 8 bases at V and 0 bases at J, with 8 bases between. The germline gives CDR1 SGHTA, CDR2 FQGNSA. CDR3 residues: CASGGSSYNSPLHF. The CDR3 DNA follows: TGTGCCAGCGGGGGGAGCTCCTATAATTCACCCCTCCACTTT.

The CDR3 region is CASSLMQGASPLHF. CDR3 coding DNA: TGTGCCAGCAGTTTAATGCAGGGGGCTTCACCCCTCCACTTT. The chain links TRBV28 to TRBJ1-6; 8 bases are shared with TRBD1. The germline CDR1 and CDR2 sequences are MDHEN and SYDVKM. This CDR3 region has 14 residues. The ends lost 2 bases at V and 9 bases at J; junction bases unmatched: 3.

The CDR3 DNA reads TGTGCCAGCAGTCCCGCCCAGGGGCCCCTCGACGAGCAGTACTTC. This sequence encodes CASSPAQGPLDEQYF. The rearrangement joins TRBV27 to TRBJ2-7; D perhaps matches TRBD1 (6 bases). The CDR3 is 15 amino acids. CDR1 is MNHEY, CDR2 SMNVEV, per germline (reference sequence). Trimming shortened V by 5 bases and J by 5 bases, and 19 bases separated the two germline ends.

The chain joins TRBV4-1 to TRBJ2-2; possible D gene TRBD2, 7 bases. Trimming cost V 0 bases and J 3 bases, with 11 bases left between them. The CDR3 loop spans 16 amino acids. The germline CDR1 and CDR2 sequences are MGHRA and YSYEKL. CDR3 sequence: CASSQDTGGYTGELFF. The DNA of the CDR3 is TGCGCCAGCAGCCAAGATACGGGGGGCTACACCGGGGAGCTGTTTTTT.

This chain joins TRBV2 and TRBJ2-3; 8 bases match TRBD1. The V and J ends lost 6 bases and 0 bases, in that order; junction bases with no gene match: 8. Germline loops: CDR1 SNHLY, CDR2 FYNNEI. The CDR3 spans 16 residues. For the CDR3, the DNA is TGTGCCAGCAGCGATGGACAGGGTGTAAGCACAGATACGCAGTATTTT. Encoded protein: CASSDGQGVSTDTQYF.

The chain links TRBV18 to TRBJ1-5; no definite D call. The CDR3 has 13 amino acids. CDR1 is KGHSH and CDR2 is LQKENI in the germline V gene. V was clipped by 3 bases and J by 3 bases, with 6 bases between them. CDR3 loop: CASSPATNQPQHF. As DNA, the CDR3 is TGTGCCAGCTCACCCGCGACCAATCAGCCCCAGCATTTT.

The chain is built from TRBV7-2 and TRBJ2-7, with TRBD2 identical over 12 bases. The CDR3 is 15 amino acids. The germline gives CDR1 SGHTA, CDR2 FQGNSA. V shed 2 bases, J shed 2 bases, and the junction held 1 base outside the gene matches. In nucleotides, the CDR3 is TGTGCCAGCAGCTTAACTAGCGGGGGGCCCTACGAGCAGTACTTC. Residues: CASSLTSGGPYEQYF.

The chain recombines TRBV29-1 with TRBJ1-1, with 9 bases identical to TRBD1. CDR1 is SQVTM, CDR2 ANQGSEA, per germline. J gave up 1 base and V 5 bases, and 2 bases lay outside the gene matches. The CDR3 totals 13 residues. In nucleotides, the CDR3 is TGCAGCGTTATGGGACAGGGGAACACTGAAGCTTTCTTT. Encoded protein: CSVMGQGNTEAFF.

The chain links TRBV7-2 to TRBJ1-3, with D possibly being TRBD1 (5 bases). Trimming left V 5 bases short and J 3 bases short, with 20 bases between. Per germline, CDR1 SGHTA and CDR2 FQGNSA. The CDR3 is 17 amino acids. CDR3 protein: CASSPSGTSYGGNTIYF. The CDR3 DNA reads TGTGCCAGCAGCCCCTCTGGGACCTCTTATGGTGGAAACACCATATATTTT.

The chain has TRBV3-1 (or the pseudogene TRBV3-2) and TRBJ2-1; TRBD2 aligns across 7 bases. V was pared by 4 bases and J by 5 bases, with 17 bases of the junction left unmatched. Germline assignment: CDR1 LGHDT and CDR2 YNNKEL (reference sequence). The CDR3 covers 18 residues. CDR3 amino acids: CASSPILTGRRSDNEQFF. In DNA, the CDR3 is TGTGCCAGCAGCCCAATTCTTACCGGGAGGAGGAGCGACAATGAGCAGTTCTTC.

J is TRBJ2-1 and V is TRBV5-1; D remains unclear. V was pared by 4 bases and J by 6 bases, with 14 bases between. The CDR3 spans 14 residues. In germline, CDR1 is SGHRS, CDR2 YFSETQ. DNA for the CDR3: TGCGCCAGCAGCGGATCAGGCCCTTCCAATGAGCAGTTCTTC. Its translation: CASSGSGPSNEQFF.

The chain has TRBV29-1 and TRBJ1-4; D is possibly TRBD1 (5 bases). Germline loops: CDR1 SQVTM, CDR2 ANQGSEA. There are 13 residues in the CDR3. Deletions cut 4 bases from V and 8 bases from J, with 14 bases between. The CDR3 loop is CSVAGQGREKLFF. CDR3 nucleotides: TGCAGCGTTGCTGGTCAGGGACGGGAAAAACTGTTTTTT.

The V gene is TRBV18, the J gene TRBJ1-6; 9 bases map to TRBD1. CDR3 length equals 14 residues. Germline trimming cut 6 bases from V and 10 bases from J; bases unmatched to any gene: 7. CDR1 and CDR2 from the germline V gene are KGHSH and LQKENI. CDR3 sequence reads: CASSPGQGLSPLHF. In nucleotides, the CDR3 is TGTGCCAGCTCCCCGGGACAGGGACTATCACCCCTCCACTTT.

The chain couples TRBV7-2 to TRBJ1-1; TRBD1 matches at 7 bases. Germline CDR1 is SGHTA and CDR2 is FQGNSA. V trimming: 5 bases; J trimming: 4 bases; junction bases outside the gene matches: 7. This CDR3 is built from 14 residues. The CDR3 is CASSKGQLSTEAFF. In nucleotides, the CDR3 is TGTGCCAGCAGCAAGGGACAGCTGAGCACTGAAGCTTTCTTT.

This chain connects TRBV27 to TRBJ1-5; 11 positions agree with TRBD1. The CDR3 consists of 15 residues. The J segment lost 4 bases and the V segment lost 5 bases, leaving 4 bases of the junction unmatched. CDR1 and CDR2 from the germline V gene are MNHEY and SMNVEV (reference sequence). The CDR3 coding sequence is TGTGCCAGCAGTCTCGGGACAGGGGGAAATCAGCCCCAGCATTTT. This translates into CASSLGTGGNQPQHF.

The CDR3 reads CASSHLRASIYGYTF. The CDR3 DNA reads as TGTGCCAGCAGCCATCTCCGGGCCAGCATCTATGGCTACACCTTC. This rearrangement joins TRBV3-1 (or the pseudogene TRBV3-2) to TRBJ1-2; D unresolved. Between the trimmed V and J ends, which lost 3 bases and 4 bases, there was a span of 15 bases. The CDR3 consists of 15 residues. Germline V CDR1 and CDR2: LGHDT, YNNKEL (reference sequence).

The chain couples TRBV5-5 to TRBJ1-1, with a tentative D call TRBD1 (5 bases). CDR1 and CDR2 from the germline V gene are SGHKS and YYEKEE (reference sequence). V lost 4 bases and J 13 bases, leaving 20 bases between the germline ends. The CDR3 runs 13 residues. CDR3 region: CASSPGTEVRGFF. The CDR3 DNA reads TGTGCCAGCAGCCCCGGGACGGAGGTCCGGGGTTTCTTT.

J is TRBJ1-4 and V is TRBV9; TRBD1 might be the D (5 bases). Germline values: CDR1 SGDLS, CDR2 YYNGEE. The V and J ends lost 2 bases and 3 bases respectively, with 11 bases between them. The CDR3 is made up of 15 amino acids. The CDR3 DNA reads TGTGCCAGCAGCGTGGGACCGGGGTCTAATGAAAAACTGTTTTTT. Its translation is CASSVGPGSNEKLFF.

This chain's CDR3 is CASSYGQGSNQPQHF. CDR3 nucleotide sequence: TGTGCCAGCAGTTACGGCCAGGGTAGCAATCAGCCCCAGCATTTT. V gene TRBV6-5 combines with J gene TRBJ1-5; perhaps TRBD1 as D (5 bases). The CDR3 totals 15 residues. V shed 2 bases and J shed 0 bases, with 8 bases lying between them. The germline V gene has CDR1 MNHEY and CDR2 SVGAGI.

The rearrangement links TRBV7-3 to TRBJ2-2; D unclear. The CDR3 totals 15 residues. Trimming removed 1 base at V and 3 bases at J, with 9 bases between. Germline V gives CDR1 SGHTA, CDR2 FQGTGA. CDR3 DNA sequence: TGTGCCAGCAGCTTAATTCCGGCCTACACCGGGGAGCTGTTTTTT. It translates to CASSLIPAYTGELFF.